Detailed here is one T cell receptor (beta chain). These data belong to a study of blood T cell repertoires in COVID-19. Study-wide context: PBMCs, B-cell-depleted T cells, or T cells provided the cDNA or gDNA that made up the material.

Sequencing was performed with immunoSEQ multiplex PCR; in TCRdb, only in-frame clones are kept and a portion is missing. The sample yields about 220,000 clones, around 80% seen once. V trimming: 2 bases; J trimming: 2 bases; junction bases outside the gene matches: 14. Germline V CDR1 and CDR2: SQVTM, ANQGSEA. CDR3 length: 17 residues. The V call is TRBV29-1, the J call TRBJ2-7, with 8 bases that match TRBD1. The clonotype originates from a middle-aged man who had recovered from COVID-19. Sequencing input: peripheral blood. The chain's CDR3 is CSVEWGRTGQPPYEQYF. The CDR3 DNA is TGCAGCGTTGAATGGGGGAGGACAGGGCAGCCCCCCTACGAGCAGTACTTC.